This record covers a single T cell receptor beta chain. Its binding antigen is unknown. No quality values exist for individual bases; no much larger clone is one base distant. Library preparation was by 5' RACE. Instrument on record: Illumina HiSeq 2500. The second PCR ran for about 7 to 11 cycles and used a J-beta primer mix along with a sample-barcoded 5' primer. A unique molecular identifier was introduced onto each TCR beta cDNA molecule by a template-switch 5' adaptor carrying 12 random nucleotides. Each sample yielded at least 2.5 million CDR3-containing paired-end reads. All of the RNA was converted into first-strand cDNA using the Mint cDNA synthesis kit, with a TRBC-specific oligonucleotide serving as the primer. Following uracil-DNA glycosylase treatment, all cDNA underwent a first 18-cycle PCR with the universal primers M1SS and BC2_uni_R. Under the source paper's analysis protocol: For normalization, 1 million high-quality reads, each with a distinct molecular identifier, were randomly selected from each sample. Reads sharing molecular identifiers were discarded rather than binned into consensus sequences. MiTCR, with a Q25 quality threshold and the strictest error-elimination algorithm, was used for CDR3 identification, clonotype clustering and error correction. A nonparametric unseen species model with Euler transformation was used to estimate a lower bound on total TCR beta diversity. The public reads were run again by TCRdb, first through fastp at Q25 and then through MiXCR, and only productive beta chains were kept. Each entry is one CDR3 protein sequence, shown with its most common DNA and genes. TCRdb's processing, not the authors', yielded these V and J calls. This sample is represented by more than 500,000 distinct CDR3 sequences; roughly 28% of them were singletons. The top ten clones comprise less than 20% of the sample.

The sample belongs to a study of blood T cells in healthy people across ages (dated by TCRdb to the mid-2010s). For the study in its entirety: In model experiments, template switching captured about one uniquely barcoded TCR beta cDNA molecule for every two T cells. The study measured age-related changes in TCR beta repertoire diversity using deep sequencing normalized with unique cDNA molecular identifiers. Donors were grouped into four age groups: young (average approximately 15 years), middle-aged (39), aged (about 60) and long-lived (approximately 75). To avoid experimental bias, donors of different ages were randomly spread across the sequencing lanes. Using the same blood draw, the study looked at two additional independent replicas of 1 million unique cDNA reads for two donors, one aged 18 to 29 and the other aged 80 or older.

Overall study outcomes, separate from this receptor: Observed TCR beta diversity per million T cells fell roughly linearly with age, and a significant reduction was already apparent by age approximately 41. Compared with the aged group, the long-lived group had more naive CD4+ T cells, fewer expanded clones and increased TCR diversity, suggesting age selection. Conclusive comparison of naive and antigen-experienced compartments was prevented by the profiling of bulk unsorted PBMCs. A strong correlation was found between observed TCR beta diversity and the percentage of naive T cells measured by flow cytometry. Total diversity estimates from one million sequenced T cells were considered lower bounds and underestimates. The CMV infection status of donors was not known, potentially confounding age-related changes in expanded clonotypes.

V and J are truncated by 5 bases and 4 bases respectively, leaving an intervening sequence of 11 bases. As encoded in the germline V gene, CDR1 is SGHTA while CDR2 is FQGNSA. CDR3 length: 13 amino acids, cysteine to phenylalanine. Only the CDR3 region is kept as DNA, spanning 39 bases read in frame from base 1. The donors were 40 or so Caucasian individuals from Russia, aged 6 to 90 years, who were systemically healthy. Ten milliliters of peripheral blood were collected from each donor into EDTA-treated Vacutainer tubes. PBMCs were isolated by Ficoll-Paque density-gradient centrifugation, with at least 6 million obtained per sample. Total RNA, at least 6 micrograms per sample, was extracted from PBMCs with Trizol reagent. For every donor, flow cytometry on a PBMC aliquot measured the percentage of naive CD45RAhigh/CD27high T cells.

The sample was blood. The sequence links TRBV7-2 to TRBJ2-5, with no confidently assigned D gene. This TCR was recovered from a woman in her sixties or seventies in good health. The DNA is TGTGCCAGCAGCGCCGACCAGAGAGAGACCCAGTACTTC. Translated, this gives CASSADQRETQYF. Full variable domain (CDR3 extended with the reference TRBV7-2 and TRBJ2-5 proteins): GAGVSQSPSNKVTEKGKDVELRCDPISGHTALYWYRQSLGQGLEFLIYFQGNSAPDKSGLPSDRFSAERTGGSVSTLTIQRTQQEDSAVYLCASSADQRETQYFGPGTRLLVL.